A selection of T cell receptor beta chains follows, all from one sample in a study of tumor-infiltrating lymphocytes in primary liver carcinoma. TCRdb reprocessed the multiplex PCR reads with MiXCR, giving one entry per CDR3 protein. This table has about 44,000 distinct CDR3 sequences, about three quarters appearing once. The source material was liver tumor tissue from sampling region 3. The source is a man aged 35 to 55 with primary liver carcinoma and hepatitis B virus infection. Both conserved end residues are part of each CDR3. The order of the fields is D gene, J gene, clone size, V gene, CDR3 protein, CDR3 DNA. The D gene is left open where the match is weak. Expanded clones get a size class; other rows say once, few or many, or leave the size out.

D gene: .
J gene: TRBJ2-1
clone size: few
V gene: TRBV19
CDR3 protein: CASNRVRGLSNEQFF
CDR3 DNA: TGTGCCAGTAATAGGGTGAGAGGGCTTTCCAATGAGCAGTTCTTC

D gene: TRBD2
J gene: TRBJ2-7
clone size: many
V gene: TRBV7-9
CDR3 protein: CASSKRGRQNYEQYF
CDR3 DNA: TGTGCCAGCAGCAAGCGGGGGAGACAGAACTACGAGCAGTACTTC

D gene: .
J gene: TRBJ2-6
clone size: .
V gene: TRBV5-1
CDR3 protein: CASSLAGTGSGADVLTF
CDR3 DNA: TGTGCCAGCAGCTTGGCCGGAACAGGCTCTGGGGCCGACGTCCTGACTTTC

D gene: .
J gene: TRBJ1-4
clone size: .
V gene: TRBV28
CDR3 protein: CASSLLRGQKLFF
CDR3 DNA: TGTGCCAGCAGTTTGTTGCGGGGCCAAAAACTGTTTTTT

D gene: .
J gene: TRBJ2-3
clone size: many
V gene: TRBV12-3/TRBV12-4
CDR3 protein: CASSLRGQLVDTQYF
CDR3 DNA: TGTGCCAGCAGTTTAAGAGGGCAGTTAGTGGATACGCAGTATTTT

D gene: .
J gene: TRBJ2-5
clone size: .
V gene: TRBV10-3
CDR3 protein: CAIRGDQETQHF
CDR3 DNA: TGTGCCATCCGGGGAGATCAAGAGACCCAGCATTTC

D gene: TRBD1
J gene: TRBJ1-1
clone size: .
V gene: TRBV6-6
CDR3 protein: CVSTLRGGSNTEAFF
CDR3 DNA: TGTGTCAGCACCCTCCGAGGGGGCTCGAACACTGAAGCTTTCTTT

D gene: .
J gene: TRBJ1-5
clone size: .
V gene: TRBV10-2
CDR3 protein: CANSESGGEGQPQHF
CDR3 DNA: TGTGCCAACAGTGAGTCCGGGGGTGAGGGTCAGCCCCAGCATTTT

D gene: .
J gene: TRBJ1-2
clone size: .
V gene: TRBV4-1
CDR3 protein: CASSQGRGREWITNYGYVF
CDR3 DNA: TGCGCCAGCAGCCAAGGTCGGGGACGTGAGTGGATTACTAACTATGGCTACGTCTTC

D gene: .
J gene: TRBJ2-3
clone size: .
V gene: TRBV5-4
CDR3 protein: CASSLGGSDTGTQYF
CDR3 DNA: TGTGCCAGCAGCCTAGGGGGGAGTGACACAGGCACGCAGTATTTT

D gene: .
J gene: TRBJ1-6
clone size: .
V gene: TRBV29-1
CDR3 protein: CSVGDPSGNSRLHF
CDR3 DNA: TGCAGCGTCGGGGACCCCTCCGGTAATTCACGCCTACACTTT

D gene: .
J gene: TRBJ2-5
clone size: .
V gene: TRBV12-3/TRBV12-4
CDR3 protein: CASRRDLGTRNF
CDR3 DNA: TGTGCCAGCAGACGGGATTTGGGGACCCGGAACTTC

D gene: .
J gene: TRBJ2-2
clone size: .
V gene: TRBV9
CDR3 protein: CASRVNSNTGELFF
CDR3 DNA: TGTGCTAGCAGAGTAAACTCGAACACCGGGGAGCTGTTTTTT

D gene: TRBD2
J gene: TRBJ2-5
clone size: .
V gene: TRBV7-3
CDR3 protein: CASILGTERDQYF
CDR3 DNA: TGTGCCAGCATCTTGGGGACCGAGCGGGACCAGTACTTC

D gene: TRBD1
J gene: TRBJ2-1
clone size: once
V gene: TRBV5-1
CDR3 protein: CTSSLGQGADEQLF
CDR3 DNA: TGCACCAGCAGCTTAGGACAGGGAGCCGATGAGCAGTTATTC

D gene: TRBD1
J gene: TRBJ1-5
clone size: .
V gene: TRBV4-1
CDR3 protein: CASSQNTDRVGQPHHF
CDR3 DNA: TGCGCCAGCAGCCAAAACACGGACAGGGTTGGCCAGCCCCATCATTTT

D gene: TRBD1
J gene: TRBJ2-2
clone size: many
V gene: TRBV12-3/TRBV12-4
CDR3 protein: CASNPTFRGLRTGELFF
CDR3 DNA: TGTGCCAGCAACCCAACTTTCAGGGGGCTAAGGACCGGGGAGCTGTTTTTT

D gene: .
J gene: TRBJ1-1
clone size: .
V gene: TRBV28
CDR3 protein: CASSFLGDEVFF
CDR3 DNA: TGTGCCAGCAGTTTTTTGGGGGATGAAGTTTTCTTT

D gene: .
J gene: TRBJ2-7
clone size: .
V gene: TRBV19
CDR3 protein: CASSIGHGVPAYEQYF
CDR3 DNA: TGTGCCAGTAGTATAGGTCATGGGGTACCCGCCTACGAGCAGTACTTC

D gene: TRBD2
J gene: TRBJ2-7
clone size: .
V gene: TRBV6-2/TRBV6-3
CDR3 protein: CASSYRGLAMYEQYF
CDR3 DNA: TGTGCCAGCAGTTACAGAGGACTAGCTATGTACGAGCAGTACTTC

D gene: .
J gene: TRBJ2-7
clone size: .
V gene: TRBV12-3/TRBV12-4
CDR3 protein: CAGSLRVSSYEQYF
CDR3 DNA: TGTGCCGGCAGTTTAAGAGTTAGCTCCTACGAGCAATACTTC

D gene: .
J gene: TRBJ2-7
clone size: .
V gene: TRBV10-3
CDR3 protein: CVISGGSRSHEQYF
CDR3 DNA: TGTGTCATCAGTGGGGGTAGCAGGAGCCACGAGCAGTACTTC

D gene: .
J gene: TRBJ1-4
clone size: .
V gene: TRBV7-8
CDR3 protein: CASGQVGTNEKLFF
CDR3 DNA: TGTGCCAGCGGCCAGGTGGGGACTAATGAAAAACTGTTTTTT

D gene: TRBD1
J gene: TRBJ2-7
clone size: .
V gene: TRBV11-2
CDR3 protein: CVNNSRTGGANRHEQYF
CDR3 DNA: TGTGTCAACAACTCCCGGACAGGGGGCGCTAACAGACACGAGCAGTACTTC

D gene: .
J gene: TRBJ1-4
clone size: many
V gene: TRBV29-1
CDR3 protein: CSAGGMGGNEKLFF
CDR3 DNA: TGCAGCGCCGGGGGTATGGGGGGTAATGAAAAACTGTTTTTT

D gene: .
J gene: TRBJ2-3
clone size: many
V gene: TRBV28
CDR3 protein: CASSLRRTYSTDTQYF
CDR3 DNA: TGTGCCAGCAGCCTAAGACGGACTTATAGCACAGATACGCAGTATTTT

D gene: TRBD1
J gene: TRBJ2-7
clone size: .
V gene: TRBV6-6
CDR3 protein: CASSYQGTGHSYEQYF
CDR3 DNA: TGTGCCAGCAGTTACCAGGGGACAGGGCACTCCTACGAGCAGTACTTT

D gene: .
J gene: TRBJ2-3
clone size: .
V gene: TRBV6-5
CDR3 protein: CASSYDPPWATNQPQYF
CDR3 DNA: TGTGCCAGCAGTTATGACCCTCCATGGGCCACCAACCAGCCCCAGTATTTT